Shown below are 25 T cell receptor beta chains from a single sample sequenced in a study of cytomegalovirus exposure and HLA in healthy donors. Researchers ran the PCR with 60 Vbeta and 13 Jbeta primers. Using immunoSEQ multiplex PCR, the repertoire was profiled, and TCRdb retains in-frame clones only, with some absent. The table has under 200,000 clones, roughly 80% seen once. The sequenced sample consisted of PBMCs. The receptors stem from a girl aged 2 to 9 in good health and CMV-seropositive.

V and J are TRBV9 and TRBJ2-5; 9 bases match TRBD2. The CDR3 consists of 16 residues. Germline lookup yields CDR1 SGDLS and CDR2 YYNGEE. Trimming took 4 bases from V and 0 from J; bases not matched to a gene: 7. CDR3 sequence: CASSPTAGGYQETQYF. The CDR3 bases are TGTGCCAGCAGCCCCACAGCGGGAGGATACCAAGAGACCCAGTACTTC.

This clone was seen just once. The genes are TRBV6-1 and TRBJ2-1; 7 nucleotides line up with TRBD1. Germline CDR1 and CDR2: MNHNS and SASEGT. The ends lost 1 base at V and 4 bases at J; junction bases unmatched: 4. The CDR3 loop spans 15 amino acids. The CDR3 spells CASSEVSGGYNEQFF. Here the CDR3 DNA reads TGTGCCAGCAGTGAAGTTTCAGGGGGATACAATGAGCAGTTCTTC.

This chain links TRBV19 with TRBJ1-5; D not certain. This CDR3 is 14 amino acids long. The V gene lost 5 bases and the J gene lost 6 bases, with 14 bases spanning the gap. The germline gives CDR1 LNHDA, CDR2 SQIVND (reference sequence). CDR3 protein: CASSDASGGQPQHF. The CDR3 bases are TGTGCCAGTAGTGACGCTAGTGGTGGTCAGCCCCAGCATTTT. Full variable domain (remainder filled in from reference TRBV19 and TRBJ1-5): DGGITQSPKYLFRKEGQNVTLSCEQNLNHDAMYWYRQDPGQGLRLIYYSQIVNDFQKGDIAEGYSVSREKKESFPLTVTSAQKNPTAFYLCASSDASGGQPQHFGDGTRLSIL.

The V and J genes are TRBV27 and TRBJ2-1; D is possibly TRBD2 (7 bases). CDR1 and CDR2 (germline): MNHEY, SMNVEV (reference sequence). The length of the CDR3 is 14 residues. V gave up 6 bases and J gave up 6 bases, with 15 bases separating them. In DNA, the CDR3 is TGTGCCAGCAGACGACTAGGGGGGGCCAATGAGCAGTTCTTC. Protein product: CASRRLGGANEQFF.

The chain employs TRBV5-4 and TRBJ2-7; 12 positions agree with TRBD2. Germline V gene lookup returns CDR1 SGHNT and CDR2 YYREEE (reference sequence). Trimming took 2 bases from V and 5 from J; bases not matched to a gene: 5. The CDR3 consists of 15 residues. The DNA of the CDR3 is TGTGCCAGCAGCTTCCGACTAGCGGGAGCCCACGAGCAGTACTTC. This codes for CASSFRLAGAHEQYF. Full variable domain (rest looked up from reference TRBV5-4 and TRBJ2-7): ETGVTQSPTHLIKTRGQQVTLRCSSQSGHNTVSWYQQALGQGPQFIFQYYREEENGRGNFPPRFSGLQFPNYSSELNVNALELDDSALYLCASSFRLAGAHEQYFGPGTRLTVT.

V gene TRBV10-3 combines with J gene TRBJ2-6; 10 bases are shared with TRBD2. The CDR3 has 20 residues. With V trimmed by 6 bases and J by 0 bases, 14 bases remained unmatched. Looked up from germline, CDR1 is ENHRY and CDR2 is SYGVKD. The CDR3 nucleotides read TGTGCCATCAGCCAGAGGGAGGGGACTAGCGTGACCTCTGGGGCCAACGTCCTGACTTTC. This translates into CAISQREGTSVTSGANVLTF.

This chain joins TRBV7-9 and TRBJ2-7; D ambiguous. The CDR3 extends over 13 amino acids. The germline gives CDR1 SEHNR, CDR2 FQNEAQ (reference sequence). The V and J ends lost 1 base and 3 bases respectively, with 7 bases between them. The CDR3 loop is CASSLGLLYEQYF. In DNA, the CDR3 is TGTGCCAGCAGCTTAGGACTCCTCTACGAGCAGTACTTC.

This chain joins TRBV7-9 and TRBJ1-4, with TRBD1 matching over 7 bases. CDR1 SEHNR and CDR2 FQNEAQ come from the germline V gene (reference sequence). V lost 1 base, J lost 8 bases, and 4 bases stayed unmatched. This CDR3 comprises 14 residues. CDR3 DNA: TGTGCCAGCAGCTTAGAACAGGGGCGCGAAAAACTGTTTTTT. This sequence encodes CASSLEQGREKLFF.

The chain uses TRBV6-5 and TRBJ1-3, with D tentatively TRBD1 (5 bases). The ends were cut back, 2 bases at V and 4 bases at J, with 12 bases in the middle. Germline CDR1 is MNHEY and CDR2 is SVGAGI. This CDR3 is built from 15 residues. CDR3 coding DNA: TGTGCCAGCAGTTACGGGCAGGGTGTGGGAAACACCATATATTTT. As protein: CASSYGQGVGNTIYF.

This rearrangement joins TRBV28 to TRBJ1-4; D perhaps matches TRBD1 (6 bases). The CDR3 has 16 amino acids. Germline CDR1 MDHEN, CDR2 SYDVKM. V shed 4 bases and J shed 0 bases, with 12 bases lying between them. This CDR3 reads CASSSEDRSTNEKLFF. CDR3 coding DNA: TGTGCCAGCAGTTCCGAGGACAGATCAACTAATGAAAAACTGTTTTTT.

The CDR3 nucleotides are TGTGCCAGCAGCGTAGGTTCGGGGGGCAGCTCCTACGAGCAGTACTTC. It is translated as CASSVGSGGSSYEQYF. The rearrangement links TRBV9 to TRBJ2-7; weak D call: TRBD2 (7 bases). The V end was cut by 0 bases, the J end by 0 bases, with 13 bases between. This CDR3 region has 16 residues. Per the germline V gene, CDR1 is SGDLS and CDR2 is YYNGEE.

This chain links TRBV25-1 with TRBJ2-5; 9 nucleotides align to TRBD1. Germline V CDR1 and CDR2: MGHDK, SYGVNS. This CDR3 region has 16 residues. Unmatched junction bases numbered 10, after V lost 6 bases and J lost 2 bases. The CDR3 loop is CASRERRDRVQETQYF. CDR3 nucleotides: TGTGCCAGCAGGGAAAGGCGGGACAGGGTTCAAGAGACCCAGTACTTC.

The chain links TRBV6-1 to TRBJ2-1, with 7 bases matching TRBD2. With V trimmed by 2 bases and J by 7 bases, 8 bases remained unmatched. This CDR3 spans 15 amino acids. CDR1 and CDR2 (germline): MNHNS, SASEGT. This CDR3 reads CASSEIEGGRNEQFF. The CDR3 region has the DNA TGTGCCAGCAGTGAAATCGAGGGAGGGCGGAATGAGCAGTTCTTC.

This rearrangement joins TRBV18 to TRBJ2-2; maybe TRBD2 (5 bases). The CDR3 length is 14 residues. Between the trimmed V and J ends, which lost 3 bases and 5 bases, there was a span of 10 bases. Per the germline V gene, CDR1 is KGHSH and CDR2 is LQKENI. The DNA of the CDR3 is TGTGCCAGCTCACCCCCGGGGAGAACCGGGGAGCTGTTTTTT. Translation gives CASSPPGRTGELFF.

This chain uses TRBV19 with TRBJ1-1, with 9 positions matching TRBD1. Germline V CDR1 and CDR2: LNHDA, SQIVND (reference sequence). V lost 5 bases to trimming and J lost 7 bases; unmatched junction nucleotides: 8. CDR3 length: 14 residues. CDR3 sequence: CASSGPQGADEAFF. CDR3 nucleotide sequence: TGTGCCAGTAGTGGCCCACAGGGGGCTGATGAAGCTTTCTTT.

V and J are TRBV2 and TRBJ2-7; D is uncertain. V lost 3 bases, J lost 5 bases, and 14 bases lay in between. The germline V gene has CDR1 SNHLY and CDR2 FYNNEI. The CDR3 spans 14 residues. This CDR3 is CASSERWIGHEQYF. CDR3 DNA sequence: TGTGCCAGCAGTGAGAGGTGGATCGGCCACGAGCAGTACTTC.

The chain links TRBV4-1 to TRBJ2-7; possibly TRBD2 for D (5 bases). The CDR3 contains 15 residues. The V end lost 0 bases, the J end lost 7 bases, and 16 bases lay between the germline ends. Germline lookup yields CDR1 MGHRA and CDR2 YSYEKL. CDR3 bases: TGCGCCAGCAGCCAAGACGACGGCGGGTGGGGAGAGCAGTACTTC. This sequence encodes CASSQDDGGWGEQYF.

The J gene is TRBJ2-7, the V gene TRBV27, with TRBD1 matching over 7 bases. Germline-derived CDR1 and CDR2 are MNHEY and SMNVEV (reference sequence). The CDR3 loop spans 12 amino acids. V shed 6 bases, J shed 5 bases, and the junction held 4 bases outside the gene matches. CDR3 protein: CASRTQGNEQYF. CDR3 DNA sequence: TGTGCCAGCAGAACACAGGGGAACGAGCAGTACTTC.

The CDR3 loop reads CASSEYWRDTDTQYF. CDR3 in DNA: TGTGCCAGCAGTGAATATTGGAGGGACACAGATACGCAGTATTTT. The V and J genes are TRBV6-1 and TRBJ2-3, with a weak D call TRBD2 (6 bases). Germline CDR1 reads MNHNS; CDR2 reads SASEGT. CDR3 length: 15 residues. V lost 2 bases, J lost 2 bases, and 11 bases lay in between.

The chain has TRBV2 and TRBJ2-1; 8 positions match TRBD2. This CDR3 comprises 15 residues. Germline V gives CDR1 SNHLY, CDR2 FYNNEI. Trimming took 10 bases from V and 3 from J; bases not matched to a gene: 11. The CDR3 protein is CATKYSGANYNEQFF. In DNA form, the CDR3 reads TGTGCCACCAAATATAGCGGGGCTAACTACAATGAGCAGTTCTTC. Filled out from reference TRBV2 and TRBJ2-1, the complete variable domain reads EPEVTQTPSHQVTQMGQEVILRCVPISNHLYFYWYRQILGQKVEFLVSFYNNEISEKSEIFDDQFSVERPDGSNFTLKIRSTKLEDSAMYFCATKYSGANYNEQFFGPGTRLTVL.

The rearrangement links TRBV12-5 to TRBJ2-3, with D possibly being TRBD2 (6 bases). Germline assignment: CDR1 LGHNT and CDR2 FRNRAP. CDR3 length: 14 amino acids. V dropped 6 bases and J dropped 2 bases, with 12 bases sitting between them. CDR3 amino acids: CASGLSGSTDTQYF. CDR3 sequence (DNA): TGTGCTAGTGGACTTAGCGGATCCACAGATACGCAGTATTTT.

The rearrangement uses TRBV11-2 and TRBJ2-7, with D unresolved. Trimming removed 2 bases from V and 5 bases from J, with 16 bases in between. The CDR3 spans 15 residues. Germline V gene sequence: CDR1 SGHAT, CDR2 FQNNGV. The DNA for the CDR3 is TGTGCCAGCAGCTTAAGCCCGACCCGCGGAGACGAGCAGTACTTC. It codes for CASSLSPTRGDEQYF.

V is TRBV28 and J is TRBJ1-2; 9 bases agree with TRBD1. Germline loops: CDR1 MDHEN, CDR2 SYDVKM. V shed 6 bases, J shed 6 bases, and the junction held 11 bases outside the gene matches. The CDR3 totals 15 residues. The CDR3 region is CASSSPRTGEDGYTF. The DNA of the CDR3 is TGTGCCAGCAGCTCTCCCCGGACAGGGGAGGATGGCTACACCTTC.

Regarding this clone: Other DNA variants within this sample encode the same CDR3. The genes are TRBV27 and TRBJ2-5, with D possibly matching TRBD2 (5 bases). Germline V CDR1 and CDR2: MNHEY, SMNVEV (reference sequence). Deletions cut 2 bases from V and 4 bases from J, with 5 bases between. This CDR3 is built from 12 residues. As DNA, the CDR3 is TGTGCCAGCAGTTTAGCGGGAGAGACCCAGTACTTC. This gives the protein CASSLAGETQYF.

This chain joins TRBV18 and TRBJ2-5, with D possibly being TRBD1 (5 bases). The CDR3 covers 12 residues. With 3 bases removed from V and 10 bases from J, the gap between germline ends came to 12 bases. Germline V gene data show CDR1 as KGHSH and CDR2 as LQKENI. The CDR3 nucleotides are TGTGCCAGCTCACCGGGTTCAGGGATCCAGTACTTC. This sequence encodes CASSPGSGIQYF.